This T cell receptor (beta chain) appears in the sequencing data of a study of blood T cells in healthy people across ages. Regarding the study as a whole: While age rose, TCR beta diversity per million T cells dropped in a roughly linear way.

Comments on this clonotype: Its antigen is not known.

The CDR3 has 13 amino acids. Trimming removed 6 bases from V and 3 bases from J; junction bases left unmatched: 5. Germline assignment: CDR1 MNHEY and CDR2 SMNVEV (reference sequence). A sample-barcoded 5' primer and a J-beta primer mix were used in a second PCR of roughly 6 to 12 cycles. Unique molecular identifiers of 12 random nucleotides labeled each cDNA. Each CDR3 protein gets one entry after TCRdb re-called the 5' RACE reads with MiXCR. This sample has 750,000 to 950,000 distinct CDR3 sequences, with 53% found just once. At least 6.5 million PBMCs were isolated per sample. The TCR sequence derives from a man older than 75 in good health. The J gene is TRBJ2-7, the V gene TRBV27; the match to TRBD1 covers 7 bases. What was sequenced was blood. CDR3: CASSQTGFYEQYF. For the CDR3, the DNA is TGTGCCAGCAGCCAGACAGGGTTCTACGAGCAGTACTTC.